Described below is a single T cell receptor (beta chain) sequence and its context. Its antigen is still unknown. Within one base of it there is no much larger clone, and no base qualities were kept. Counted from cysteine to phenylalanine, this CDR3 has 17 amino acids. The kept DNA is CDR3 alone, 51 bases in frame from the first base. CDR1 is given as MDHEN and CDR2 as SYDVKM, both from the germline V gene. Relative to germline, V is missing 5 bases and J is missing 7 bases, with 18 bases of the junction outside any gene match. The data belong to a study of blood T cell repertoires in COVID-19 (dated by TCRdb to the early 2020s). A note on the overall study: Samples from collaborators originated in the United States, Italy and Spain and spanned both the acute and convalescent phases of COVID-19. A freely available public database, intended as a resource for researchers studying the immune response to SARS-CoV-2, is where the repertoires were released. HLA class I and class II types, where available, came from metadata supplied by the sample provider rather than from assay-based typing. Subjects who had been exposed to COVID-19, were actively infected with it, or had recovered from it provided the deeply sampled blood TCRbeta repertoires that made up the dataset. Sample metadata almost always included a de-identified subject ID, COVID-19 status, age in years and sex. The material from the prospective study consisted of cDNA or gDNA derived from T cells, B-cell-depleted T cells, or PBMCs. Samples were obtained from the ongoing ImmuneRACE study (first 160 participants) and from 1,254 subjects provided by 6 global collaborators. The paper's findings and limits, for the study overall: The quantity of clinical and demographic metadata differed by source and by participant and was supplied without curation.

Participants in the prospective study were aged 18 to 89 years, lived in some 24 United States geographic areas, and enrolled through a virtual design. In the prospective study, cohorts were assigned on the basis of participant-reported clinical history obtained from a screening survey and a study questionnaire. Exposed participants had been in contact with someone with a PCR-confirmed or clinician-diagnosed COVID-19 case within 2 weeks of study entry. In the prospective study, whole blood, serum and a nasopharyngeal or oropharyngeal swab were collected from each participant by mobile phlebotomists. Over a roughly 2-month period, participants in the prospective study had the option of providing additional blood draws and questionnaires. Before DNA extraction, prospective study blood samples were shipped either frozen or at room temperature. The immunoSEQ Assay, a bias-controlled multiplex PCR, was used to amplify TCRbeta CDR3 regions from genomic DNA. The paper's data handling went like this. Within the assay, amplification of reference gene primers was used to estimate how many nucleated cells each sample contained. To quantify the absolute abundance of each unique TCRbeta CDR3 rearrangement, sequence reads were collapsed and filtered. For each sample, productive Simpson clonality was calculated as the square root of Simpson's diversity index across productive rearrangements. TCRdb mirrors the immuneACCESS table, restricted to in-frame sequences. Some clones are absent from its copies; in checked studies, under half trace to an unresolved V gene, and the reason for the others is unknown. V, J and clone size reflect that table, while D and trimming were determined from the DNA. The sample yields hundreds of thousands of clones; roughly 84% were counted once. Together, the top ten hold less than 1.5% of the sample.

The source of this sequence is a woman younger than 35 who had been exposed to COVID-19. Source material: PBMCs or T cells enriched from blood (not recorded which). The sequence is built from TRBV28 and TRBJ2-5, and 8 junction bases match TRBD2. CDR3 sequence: CASSPLFGSGVQMTQYF. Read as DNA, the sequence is TGTGCCAGCAGTCCCCTTTTCGGTAGCGGGGTACAAATGACCCAGTACTTC. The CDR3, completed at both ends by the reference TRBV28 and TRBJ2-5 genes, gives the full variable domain DVKVTQSSRYLVKRTGEKVFLECVQDMDHENMFWYRQDPGLGLRLIYFSYDVKMKEKGDIPEGYSVSREKKERFSLILESASTNQTSMYLCASSPLFGSGVQMTQYFGPGTRLLVL.